Below are 16 T cell receptor beta chains sequenced from a single sample in a study of T cells after posttransplantation cyclophosphamide. The assay was immunoSEQ multiplex PCR, and TCRdb's table has in-frame clones only and misses some. Captured here are over 25,000 clones, none seen once; the top ten comprise approximately 2.8%. Sequencing was done on a sample of PBMCs. All receptors come from a woman in her fifties or sixties in good health, CMV-negative, and a related stem cell transplant donor.

This rearrangement joins TRBV28 to TRBJ2-6; 7 nucleotides agree with TRBD1. Germline CDR1 is MDHEN and CDR2 is SYDVKM. This CDR3 is built from 18 residues. The V and J ends lost 7 bases and 4 bases, in that order; junction bases with no gene match: 16. The CDR3 DNA follows: TGTGCCAGCACCCCACTCCGGGACAGTCAACAGGGGGCCAACGTCCTGACTTTC. Its protein product is CASTPLRDSQQGANVLTF.

The table lists this clone with many counts. The chain uses TRBV18 and TRBJ1-5, with 9 bases matching TRBD1. Germline V gene lookup returns CDR1 KGHSH and CDR2 LQKENI. The CDR3 has 14 amino acids. V dropped 6 bases and J dropped 6; count of bases not matched to a gene: 6. CDR3 protein: CASSPGQGSQPQHF. Here the CDR3 DNA reads TGTGCCAGCTCTCCCGGACAGGGGAGTCAGCCCCAGCATTTT.

This clone occurred many times. The chain joins TRBV2 to TRBJ1-1, with a weak D call TRBD1 (6 bases). The CDR3 runs to 15 residues. Germline CDR1 is SNHLY and CDR2 is FYNNEI. Trimming pared 1 base from V and 2 bases from J, leaving 11 bases between. The CDR3 DNA reads as TGTGCCAGCAGTGAAGAGTGGGGGCGAAACACTGAAGCTTTCTTT. Protein sequence: CASSEEWGRNTEAFF.

This clone occurred a few times. The V gene is TRBV6-6, the J gene TRBJ2-7; 9 bases agree with TRBD2. Germline values: CDR1 MNHNY, CDR2 SVGAGI (reference sequence). V lost 7 bases, J lost 1 base, and 8 bases stayed unmatched. The CDR3 covers 15 residues. The CDR3: CASIQRLAASYEQYF. CDR3 coding DNA: TGTGCCAGCATCCAGAGACTAGCGGCTTCCTACGAGCAGTACTTC.

This clone was counted between two and nine times. The chain is built from TRBV30 and TRBJ1-2, with 7 bases lining up with TRBD1. Per germline, CDR1 GTSNPN and CDR2 SVGIG (reference sequence). The CDR3 contains 11 residues. The J segment lost 5 bases and the V segment lost 8 bases, leaving 5 bases of the junction unmatched. DNA for the CDR3: TGTGCCACCGGGACAGCTTATGGCTACACCTTC. It specifies CATGTAYGYTF.

This clone was counted at least ten times. The chain couples TRBV2 to TRBJ2-7; 9 bases align to TRBD2. From germline, CDR1 is SNHLY and CDR2 FYNNEI. V lost 4 bases to trimming and J lost 3 bases; unmatched junction nucleotides: 1. The length of the CDR3 is 13 residues. The CDR3 spells CASSGTSVYEQYF. For the CDR3, the DNA is TGTGCCAGCAGTGGGACTAGCGTCTACGAGCAGTACTTC.

This clone appeared many times. V gene TRBV28 combines with J gene TRBJ1-1; perhaps TRBD1 as D (6 bases). From germline, CDR1 is MDHEN and CDR2 SYDVKM. The CDR3 has 14 residues. Trimming shortened V by 7 bases and J by 3 bases, and 15 bases separated the two germline ends. The CDR3: CASTLYRVYTEAFF. The CDR3 DNA reads as TGTGCCAGCACCCTTTACAGGGTTTACACTGAAGCTTTCTTT.

V usage is TRBV5-1 and J usage is TRBJ2-3; D may be TRBD2 (5 bases). The CDR3 length is 16 residues. Trimming stripped 0 bases from V and 0 bases from J, with 11 bases between. CDR1 and CDR2 from the germline V gene are SGHRS and YFSETQ. In nucleotides, the CDR3 is TGCGCCAGCAGCTTGGCCTCTGCGGGTAGCACAGATACGCAGTATTTT. It specifies CASSLASAGSTDTQYF.

At least ten counts were recorded for this clone. The chain links TRBV5-4 to TRBJ1-2; 9 bases are shared with TRBD1. Trimming removed 4 bases from V and 8 bases from J; junction bases left unmatched: 12. The germline gives CDR1 SGHNT, CDR2 YYREEE (reference sequence). The CDR3 is made up of 15 amino acids. DNA of the CDR3: TGTGCCAGCAGCCGAGCCGGACAGGGGCGAAGAGGCTACACCTTC. It codes for CASSRAGQGRRGYTF.

There are many counts of this clone. The chain employs TRBV9 and TRBJ2-1, with D possibly matching TRBD2 (6 bases). The CDR3 runs 16 residues. Trimming shortened V by 8 bases and J by 0 bases, and 18 bases separated the two germline ends. Per the germline V gene, CDR1 is SGDLS and CDR2 is YYNGEE. The CDR3 spells CASGEGDSRSYNEQFF. The CDR3 DNA sequence: TGTGCCAGTGGGGAAGGGGACTCCCGCTCCTACAATGAGCAGTTCTTC. The full variable domain, rest sourced from reference TRBV9 and TRBJ2-1, is DSGVTQTPKHLITATGQRVTLRCSPRSGDLSVYWYQQSLDQGLQFLIQYYNGEERAKGNILERFSAQQFPDLHSELNLSSLELGDSALYFCASGEGDSRSYNEQFFGPGTRLTVL.

This clone showed up many times. V and J are TRBV5-5 and TRBJ1-5, with 7 bases identical to TRBD1. The CDR3 is 14 residues long. J lost 3 bases, V lost 4 bases, and 4 bases had no gene match. Germline V gene data show CDR1 as SGHKS and CDR2 as YYEKEE (reference sequence). CDR3 in amino acids: CASSPDRYNQPQHF. CDR3 coding DNA: TGTGCCAGCAGCCCGGACAGGTACAATCAGCCCCAGCATTTT.

This clone was seen repeatedly, ten times or more. This sequence joins TRBV7-8 and TRBJ2-3; D remains unclear. In germline, CDR1 is SGHVS, CDR2 FQNEAQ. Trimming removed 5 bases at V and 0 bases at J, with 3 bases between. This CDR3 is built from 12 residues. The CDR3 is CASSPSTDTQYF. The CDR3 DNA reads TGTGCCAGCAGCCCGAGCACAGATACGCAGTATTTT.

This clone was detected many times. This CDR3 is CASSLAQGAILTEAFF. In nucleotides, the CDR3 is TGTGCCAGCTCACTGGCACAGGGGGCGATATTAACTGAAGCTTTCTTT. J is TRBJ1-1 and V is TRBV18, with 9 bases matching TRBD1. Germline V gene sequence: CDR1 KGHSH, CDR2 LQKENI. The CDR3 sequence is 16 residues long. V gave up 4 bases and J gave up 5 bases; unmatched junction bases: 11.

This clone was detected ten times or more. The chain has TRBV11-2 and TRBJ2-7; D possibly corresponds to TRBD2 (6 bases). The CDR3 extends over 13 amino acids. Germline CDR1 reads SGHAT; CDR2 reads FQNNGV. The V gene lost 3 bases and the J gene lost 3 bases, with 9 bases spanning the gap. CDR3 DNA: TGTGCCAGCAGCTTGGGGACTGGCTACGAGCAGTACTTC. Amino acids: CASSLGTGYEQYF.

This clone was detected many times. The V and J genes are TRBV5-4 and TRBJ1-3; D may be TRBD1 (6 bases). Germline V CDR1 and CDR2: SGHNT, YYREEE (reference sequence). This CDR3 is built from 15 residues. The V end was cut by 2 bases, the J end by 3 bases, with 12 bases between. The CDR3: CASSFKTGDGNTIYF. The CDR3 nucleotides read TGTGCCAGCAGCTTTAAGACAGGTGATGGAAACACCATATATTTT. Looking up the rest from reference TRBV5-4 and TRBJ1-3 gives the full variable domain: ETGVTQSPTHLIKTRGQQVTLRCSSQSGHNTVSWYQQALGQGPQFIFQYYREEENGRGNFPPRFSGLQFPNYSSELNVNALELDDSALYLCASSFKTGDGNTIYFGEGSWLTVV.

This clone was picked up many times. The CDR3 here is CASSPLTGLNTEAFF. The CDR3 DNA follows: TGTGCCAGCAGCCCCCTCACAGGGTTGAACACTGAAGCTTTCTTT. The V gene is TRBV9, the J gene TRBJ1-1, with a weak D call TRBD1 (6 bases). Germline V gene data show CDR1 as SGDLS and CDR2 as YYNGEE. V gave up 4 bases and J gave up 0 bases, with 13 bases separating them. This CDR3 has 15 residues.